This section outlines one T cell receptor (beta chain) sequence together with its context. The data are from a study of blood T cell repertoires in COVID-19. As for the study in general: The origin of the acute and convalescent COVID-19 samples was the United States, Italy and Spain. In each case, the material was cDNA or gDNA derived from T cells, B-cell-depleted T cells, or PBMCs.

The V end was cut by 1 base, the J end by 5 bases, with 8 bases between. CDR3 length equals 13 residues. Germline CDR1 is LNHDA and CDR2 is SQIVND (reference sequence). Per the original methods: For nucleated cells, counts were estimated from reference gene primer amplification. The data were produced by immunoSEQ multiplex PCR, yet TCRdb's version contains in-frame clones alone and is incomplete. V and J calls and clone size are given by that table; D and trimming were obtained from the DNA. The sample shows around 42,000 clones, roughly 80% of them seen only once. The clonotype was recovered from a woman aged 80 or over with acute or convalescent COVID-19. The chain links TRBV19 to TRBJ2-5; D ambiguous. Material: peripheral blood. As DNA, the CDR3 is TGTGCCAGTAGTATAGGTGGGCGTGAGACCCAGTACTTC. Its protein is CASSIGGRETQYF.